These 22 T cell receptor beta chains share one sample of origin, sequenced in a study of blood T cells in healthy people across ages. PCR was performed a second time for about 7 to 11 cycles using a sample-barcoded 5' primer and a J-beta primer mix. TCRdb fed the 5' RACE reads into MiXCR, producing one record per CDR3 protein. Seen here are about 800,000 distinct CDR3 sequences, around 45% observed once, and the top ten hold over 15%. Material for sequencing was blood. These receptors were collected from a man older than 75 in good health.

The rearrangement joins TRBV6-5 to TRBJ2-4; 10 bases line up with TRBD1. Losses at the gene ends were 2 bases for V and 7 bases for J; bases not matched to a gene: 5. The CDR3 is made up of 15 amino acids. CDR1 and CDR2 (germline): MNHEY, SVGAGI. The CDR3 sequence: CASSYDRGPANIQYF. CDR3 in DNA: TGTGCCAGCAGTTACGACAGGGGGCCCGCCAACATTCAGTACTTC.

The chain couples TRBV20-1 to TRBJ2-7; D unclear. This CDR3 spans 14 amino acids. CDR1 is DFQATT and CDR2 is SNEGSKA in the germline V gene (reference sequence). V was shortened by 3 bases and J by 0 bases, with 12 bases between the two germline ends. The CDR3: CSARVEGRSYEQYF. The CDR3 bases are TGCAGTGCTAGGGTAGAAGGACGCTCCTACGAGCAGTACTTC.

The table lists this clonotype with a few counts. V usage is TRBV9 and J usage is TRBJ2-1; TRBD2 matches 11 bases. This CDR3 region has 16 residues. CDR1 SGDLS and CDR2 YYNGEE come from the germline V gene. With 5 bases clipped from V and 6 bases from J, the junction kept 10 bases outside the gene matches. DNA for the CDR3: TGTGCCAGCAGTAGCGGGAGGGCCAACCCCCTCAATGAGCAGTTCTTC. This sequence encodes CASSSGRANPLNEQFF.

The V call is TRBV6-1, the J call TRBJ1-2; D perhaps matches TRBD1 (6 bases). Between the trimmed V and J ends, which lost 5 bases and 6 bases, there was a span of 13 bases. CDR3 length equals 13 residues. CDR1 is MNHNS, CDR2 SASEGT, per germline. The CDR3 sequence is CASSFSGANGYTF. DNA for the CDR3: TGTGCCAGCAGTTTCTCAGGGGCGAATGGCTACACCTTC.

The genes are TRBV12-3 or TRBV12-4 and TRBJ1-2; D is unresolved. Trimming removed 5 bases at V and 8 bases at J, with 9 bases between. The CDR3 covers 11 residues. The CDR3 DNA reads as TGTGCCAGCAGTGGACTGGGAGGCTACACCTTC. Protein: CASSGLGGYTF.

This clonotype was detected a few times. The chain joins TRBV27 to TRBJ2-5, with 12 bases lining up with TRBD2. CDR3 length equals 16 residues. Trimming removed 2 bases from V and 4 bases from J; junction bases left unmatched: 5. The germline gives CDR1 MNHEY, CDR2 SMNVEV (reference sequence). CDR3 nucleotide sequence: TGTGCCAGCAGTTTAACAACTAGCGGGAGGCGAGAGACCCAGTACTTC. The encoded protein is CASSLTTSGRRETQYF.

Ten or more counts support this clonotype. The chain has TRBV4-3 and TRBJ2-7; D unresolved. Trimming took off 1 base at V and 9 bases at J, with 19 bases between the two ends. From germline, CDR1 is LGHNA and CDR2 YSLEER. This CDR3 is 15 amino acids long. The CDR3 sequence is CASSQVTTGSPPQYF. Written as DNA, the CDR3 is TGCGCCAGCAGCCAAGTTACGACGGGCTCCCCTCCGCAGTACTTC.

The chain joins TRBV28 to TRBJ1-2, with TRBD1 as a possible D gene (6 bases). This CDR3 is built from 14 residues. Germline CDR1 reads MDHEN; CDR2 reads SYDVKM. Trimming took off 6 bases at V and 12 bases at J, with 23 bases between the two ends. DNA of the CDR3: TGTGCCAGCAGCCTAGTTCATCGGGGGCTCGGCCACACCTTC. It is translated as CASSLVHRGLGHTF.

This clonotype was seen more than once but under ten times. The V call is TRBV5-1, the J call TRBJ2-5; the D gene is possibly TRBD1 (6 bases). Germline loops: CDR1 SGHRS, CDR2 YFSETQ. There are 14 residues in the CDR3. V dropped 4 bases and J dropped 3 bases, with 13 bases sitting between them. CDR3: CASSQGTSKETQYF. Here the CDR3 DNA reads TGCGCCAGCAGCCAAGGGACAAGCAAAGAGACCCAGTACTTC.

The rearrangement joins TRBV11-3 to TRBJ1-2; D is unclear. Germline CDR1 is SGHNT and CDR2 is YENEEA. Between the trimmed V and J ends, which lost 1 base and 3 bases, there was a span of 6 bases. The CDR3 consists of 13 residues. The CDR3 sequence is CASSLVSDYGYTF. As DNA, the CDR3 is TGTGCCAGCAGCTTAGTCTCCGACTATGGCTACACCTTC.

The chain employs TRBV7-2 and TRBJ2-5, with no clear D. The V gene lost 4 bases and the J gene lost 2 bases, with 17 bases spanning the gap. This CDR3 region has 16 residues. Germline-derived CDR1 and CDR2 are SGHTA and FQGNSA. Here the CDR3 reads CASSSHLGRSQETQYF. CDR3 sequence (DNA): TGTGCCAGCAGCTCACATCTCGGCCGATCTCAAGAGACCCAGTACTTC.

This clonotype appeared a few times. The rearrangement links TRBV7-9 to TRBJ2-5; unclear D gene. V dropped 1 base and J dropped 4 bases, with 7 bases sitting between them. The length of the CDR3 is 13 residues. Germline V gene data show CDR1 as SEHNR and CDR2 as FQNEAQ (reference sequence). The CDR3, as DNA: TGTGCCAGCAGCTTAGTACCCCGAGAGACCCAGTACTTC. The encoded protein is CASSLVPRETQYF.

The V gene is TRBV20-1, the J gene TRBJ2-3, with 12 bases that match TRBD2. This CDR3 comprises 17 residues. After removal of 1 base from V and 2 bases from J, the junction contained 7 bases not matched to a gene. Germline V CDR1 and CDR2: DFQATT, SNEGSKA (reference sequence). The CDR3 loop reads CSARGLAGDRVTDTQYF. The CDR3 DNA sequence: TGCAGTGCTAGAGGACTAGCGGGAGATCGCGTCACAGATACGCAGTATTTT.

V usage is TRBV6-1 and J usage is TRBJ2-5, with D possibly being TRBD2 (6 bases). Germline V lookup: CDR1 MNHNS, CDR2 SASEGT. Trimming left V 4 bases short and J 2 bases short, with 14 bases between. The CDR3 runs to 15 residues. CDR3 DNA sequence: TGTGCCAGCAGTGGCCAAAGGGGACTTCAAGAGACCCAGTACTTC. Protein: CASSGQRGLQETQYF.

In this sample, this clonotype turned up a few times. This chain links TRBV7-2 with TRBJ2-5, with TRBD1 matching over 7 bases. V trimming: 4 bases; J trimming: 0 bases; junction bases outside the gene matches: 8. CDR3 length: 16 amino acids. Germline V lookup: CDR1 SGHTA, CDR2 FQGNSA. CDR3: CASSSPQGPYQETQYF. The CDR3 nucleotides are TGTGCCAGCAGCTCCCCACAGGGGCCTTACCAAGAGACCCAGTACTTC.

This clonotype showed up just a few times. The rearrangement links TRBV14 to TRBJ1-3, with D hard to call. The CDR3 length is 15 residues. V was cut by 0 bases and J by 0 bases, with 6 bases left in between. Per germline, CDR1 SGHDN and CDR2 FVKESK. The CDR3 DNA reads as TGTGCCAGCAGCCAAGAGAAGGTCTCTGGAAACACCATATATTTT. Amino acid sequence: CASSQEKVSGNTIYF.

The chain couples TRBV20-1 to TRBJ2-5; unclear D gene. Deletions cut 5 bases from V and 0 bases from J, with 4 bases between. Germline V gives CDR1 DFQATT, CDR2 SNEGSKA (reference sequence). CDR3 size: 11 residues. This CDR3 reads CSALYQETQYF. CDR3 nucleotide sequence: TGCAGTGCTCTGTACCAAGAGACCCAGTACTTC.

The gene calls are TRBV7-2 and TRBJ2-5; tentatively, D is TRBD2 (5 bases). In germline, CDR1 is SGHTA, CDR2 FQGNSA. The CDR3 length is 19 residues. Trimming cost V 2 bases and J 5 bases, with 27 bases left between them. The CDR3 nucleotides are TGTGCCAGCAGCTTATCAGTTCGAGGGAGCGCTCAGCGGAGGGAGACCCAGTACTTC. Residues: CASSLSVRGSAQRRETQYF.

The chain uses TRBV20-1 and TRBJ1-2, with D perhaps matching TRBD1 (5 bases). The CDR3 has 12 residues. V was shortened by 6 bases and J by 8 bases, with 16 bases between the two germline ends. Germline V gives CDR1 DFQATT, CDR2 SNEGSKA (reference sequence). CDR3 loop: CSAADIGAGYTF. Written as DNA, the CDR3 is TGCAGTGCCGCGGACATCGGGGCGGGCTACACCTTC.

A note on this clonotype: A much bigger clone sits one base away, suggesting this may be a read error. The rearrangement links TRBV5-1 to TRBJ2-7; 8 nucleotides match TRBD1. The J call is uncertain, as TRBJ2-5 better fits the DNA end. Germline loops: CDR1 SGHRS, CDR2 YFSETQ. The CDR3 has 15 amino acids. CDR3 nucleotide sequence: TGCGCCAGCAGCTTGGGCGCAGGGGGCCCAGGGACCCAGTACTTC. Amino acids: CASSLGAGGPGTQYF.

V is TRBV5-1 and J is TRBJ2-3, with 9 positions matching TRBD1. The CDR3 is made up of 15 amino acids. CDR1 is SGHRS and CDR2 is YFSETQ in the germline V gene. With V trimmed by 0 bases and J by 5 bases, 4 bases remained unmatched. CDR3 region: CASSLGTGAQDTQYF. DNA of the CDR3: TGCGCCAGCAGCTTGGGGACAGGGGCCCAAGATACGCAGTATTTT.

The chain carries TRBV11-3 and TRBJ2-1; 7 nucleotides match TRBD2. CDR3 length equals 16 residues. V was clipped by 7 bases and J by 0 bases; unmatched bases: 9. CDR1 is SGHNT, CDR2 YENEEA, per germline. Written as DNA, the CDR3 is TGTGCCAGCAATCCCCCCGGCGGGAGCTCCTACAATGAGCAGTTCTTC. Translated, it gives CASNPPGGSSYNEQFF.